Listed here are 32 T cell receptor beta chains from one sample, sequenced in a study of breast tumors, draining lymph nodes, adjacent tissues. MiXCR, applied by TCRdb to the multiplex PCR reads, yields one record per CDR3 protein. The sample yields under 350,000 distinct CDR3 sequences, around 30% seen once. Axillary draining lymph nodes of breast cancer patients supplied the node samples. Sequencing input: axillary lymph node tissue. The receptors come from a female donor with breast cancer. Some clones in this sample may be carry-over from other donors' samples.

As for this clonotype: A clone one base away is much larger, so this may be a read error. The CDR3 DNA is TGTGCCAGCAGCCAAGCGGACGGAATGGCTCGCGGGCAGTACTTC. Amino acid sequence: CASSQADGMARGQYF. V gene TRBV4-2 combines with J gene TRBJ2-7; D uncertain. CDR3 length: 15 residues. Trimming pared 1 base from V and 9 bases from J, leaving 19 bases between. Germline values: CDR1 LGHNA, CDR2 YNFKEQ.

This clonotype came up many times. The chain employs TRBV20-1 and TRBJ2-5; no clear D. Trimming cost V 3 bases and J 7 bases, with 9 bases left between them. The CDR3 contains 11 residues. The germline V gene has CDR1 DFQATT and CDR2 SNEGSKA (reference sequence). Written as DNA, the CDR3 is TGCAGTGCTAGCCTCCTCGGGACCCAGTACTTC. Translated: CSASLLGTQYF.

At least ten counts were recorded for this clonotype. The chain uses TRBV5-4 and TRBJ2-2; the D is unclear. V was cut by 0 bases and J by 7 bases, with 10 bases left in between. Germline values: CDR1 SGHNT, CDR2 YYREEE (reference sequence). The CDR3 extends over 14 amino acids. CDR3 region: CASSLVGKLGELFF. The CDR3 DNA is TGTGCCAGCAGCTTGGTGGGGAAACTCGGGGAGCTGTTTTTT.

A few counts support this clonotype. A read error may account for a junction end that differs from germline. This rearrangement joins TRBV20-1 to TRBJ2-2; a possible D gene is TRBD1 (6 bases). Germline assignment: CDR1 DFQATT and CDR2 SNEGSKA (reference sequence). This CDR3 is built from 16 residues. CDR3 sequence reads: CSLAKGHSGTTGKLFF. The CDR3 DNA sequence: TGCAGTTTGGCCAAGGGACATTCCGGGACCACCGGGAAGCTGTTTTTT.

This clonotype was picked up many times. The chain joins TRBV7-9 to TRBJ2-5; possible D gene TRBD2, 5 bases. From germline, CDR1 is SEHNR and CDR2 FQNEAQ (reference sequence). The V end was cut by 0 bases, the J end by 5 bases, with 13 bases between. The CDR3 consists of 15 residues. CDR3 nucleotides: TGTGCCAGCAGCTTAGCGCTGGCGGGCGGGGAGACCCAGTACTTC. This encodes CASSLALAGGETQYF.

At least ten counts were recorded for this clonotype. The chain uses TRBV5-1 and TRBJ2-7; 7 positions agree with TRBD2. Germline assignment: CDR1 SGHRS and CDR2 YFSETQ. After removal of 2 bases from V and 1 base from J, the junction contained 6 bases not matched to a gene. This CDR3 has 15 amino acids. CDR3 nucleotide sequence: TGCGCCAGCAGCTTCACTAGCGCCCGTTCCTACGAGCAGTACTTC. This encodes CASSFTSARSYEQYF.

A word on this clonotype: Just one base apart from a much larger clone, this may be a read error. The rearrangement uses TRBV7-7 and TRBJ2-5, with 7 bases aligning to TRBD2. CDR3 size: 20 residues. The V gene's germline CDR1 is SSHAT and CDR2 FNYEAQ (reference sequence). CDR3 DNA: TGTGCTAGCAGCTTAGAAGCTGGTGGGGGAGGGAGCGGGCCGCGTGAGACCCAGTACTTC. This encodes CASSLEAGGGGSGPRETQYF. Looking up the rest from reference TRBV7-7 and TRBJ2-5 gives the full variable domain: GAGVSQSPRYKVTKRGQDVTLRCDPISSHATLYWYQQALGQGPEFLTYFNYEAQPDKSGLPSDRFSAERPEGSISTLTIQRTEQRDSAMYRCASSLEAGGGGSGPRETQYFGPGTRLLVL.

This rearrangement joins TRBV11-3 to TRBJ2-2; 8 nucleotides align to TRBD2. The germline gives CDR1 SGHNT, CDR2 YENEEA. The CDR3 length is 16 residues. With V trimmed by 3 bases and J by 3 bases, 6 bases remained unmatched. This chain's CDR3 is CASSLERGGDTGELFF. The CDR3 DNA sequence: TGTGCCAGCAGCTTGGAACGGGGGGGAGACACCGGGGAGCTGTTTTTT.

Concerning this clonotype itself: A much larger clone sits a single nucleotide away, making a read error possible. The gene calls are TRBV5-1 and TRBJ2-2, with TRBD2 identical over 14 bases. The CDR3 spans 17 residues. The ends lost 7 bases at V and 5 bases at J; junction bases unmatched: 10. Per germline, CDR1 SGHRS and CDR2 YFSETQ. CDR3 sequence reads: CASGWGLAGVATGELFF. In DNA, the CDR3 is TGCGCCAGCGGCTGGGGACTAGCGGGAGTTGCTACCGGGGAGCTGTTTTTT.

This clonotype was detected once. A clone one base away is much larger, so this may be a read error. V gene TRBV5-8 combines with J gene TRBJ2-2, with D perhaps being TRBD1 or TRBD2 (5 bases each). V was trimmed by 0 bases and J by 5 bases, leaving 11 bases between them. Germline-derived CDR1 and CDR2 are SGHTS and YDEGEE. This CDR3 has 15 residues. CDR3: CASSLEGTSTGELFF. The CDR3 DNA reads TGTGCCAGCAGCTTGGAGGGGACCTCGACCGGGGAGCTGTTTTTT.

Worth noting for this clonotype: A single base separates this from a much larger clone, so it may be a read error. J is TRBJ2-5 and V is TRBV6-5; no clear D. This CDR3 has 13 residues. Germline V CDR1 and CDR2: MNHEY, SVGAGI. V was pared by 8 bases and J by 3 bases, with 13 bases between. This CDR3 is CASVSDQEETQYF. CDR3 DNA: TGTGCCAGCGTTTCGGACCAGGAAGAGACCCAGTACTTC.

There are a few counts of this clonotype. A much bigger clone sits one base away, suggesting this may be a read error. Likely a read error: the CDR3 ends without its conserved phenylalanine or tryptophan. This chain joins TRBV12-5 and TRBJ2-3; D not certain. CDR3 size: 14 residues. The germline V gene encodes CDR1 LGHNT and CDR2 FRNRAP. CDR3 in amino acids: CASSLGPTADTQYS. The CDR3 DNA is TGTGCCAGCAGTTTGGGCCCGACTGCAGATACGCAGTATTCT.

Regarding this clonotype: It may be a read error: a sequence one base away is much more abundant. The rearrangement joins TRBV5-8 to TRBJ1-2; perhaps TRBD1 as D (6 bases). Germline CDR1 reads SGHTS; CDR2 reads YDEGEE. The germline V and J ends were trimmed by 0 bases and 11 bases, with 14 bases remaining between them. This CDR3 contains 13 residues. The chain's CDR3 is CASSLAGVGAYTF. CDR3 sequence (DNA): TGTGCCAGCAGCTTGGCCGGCGTGGGGGCATACACCTTC.

This clonotype occurred many times. The gene calls are TRBV20-1 and TRBJ2-2, with D perhaps matching TRBD2 (6 bases). The V end was cut by 3 bases, the J end by 5 bases, with 13 bases between. Germline assignment: CDR1 DFQATT and CDR2 SNEGSKA (reference sequence). The CDR3 is made up of 14 amino acids. This CDR3 is CSARERVGTGELFF. In DNA form, the CDR3 reads TGCAGTGCTAGGGAGCGGGTGGGAACCGGGGAGCTGTTTTTT.

The CDR3 bases are TGCGCCAGCAGCCAAGGGGTAGGATCACCCCTCCACTTT. Encoded protein: CASSQGVGSPLHF. The chain links TRBV4-3 to TRBJ1-6, with D unclear. Trimming shortened V by 1 base and J by 10 bases, and 8 bases separated the two germline ends. The CDR3 is 13 amino acids. CDR1 is LGHNA and CDR2 is YSLEER in the germline V gene.

This clonotype was picked up many times. The genes are TRBV20-1 and TRBJ2-6; D may be TRBD1 or TRBD2 (7 bases each). The CDR3 extends over 16 amino acids. The V and J ends lost 6 bases and 4 bases respectively, with 19 bases between them. The germline CDR1 and CDR2 sequences are DFQATT and SNEGSKA (reference sequence). CDR3 sequence: CSAHRQGGRGANVLTF. The CDR3 nucleotides read TGCAGTGCCCATAGACAGGGCGGGAGAGGGGCCAACGTCCTGACTTTC.

This clonotype was detected many times. A single base separates this from a much larger clone, so it may be a read error. The chain employs TRBV10-3 and TRBJ1-3; a weak D match, TRBD1 (6 bases). The length of the CDR3 is 15 residues. The V gene's germline CDR1 is ENHRY and CDR2 SYGVKD. Trimming pared 8 bases from V and 0 bases from J, leaving 14 bases between. CDR3 sequence reads: CAIGQTGPSGNTIYF. CDR3 nucleotides: TGTGCCATCGGACAGACAGGACCCTCTGGAAACACCATATATTTT.

The J gene is TRBJ2-3, the V gene TRBV20-1; possible D gene TRBD2, 5 bases. Per germline, CDR1 DFQATT and CDR2 SNEGSKA (reference sequence). The CDR3 spans 12 residues. Trimming left V 1 base short and J 7 bases short, with 9 bases between. CDR3 nucleotide sequence: TGCAGTGCTAGAGGGACTGTCCATACGCAGTATTTT. Translated, it gives CSARGTVHTQYF.

The rearrangement joins TRBV2 to TRBJ2-5; D is unclear. CDR1 and CDR2 from the germline V gene are SNHLY and FYNNEI. The germline V and J ends were trimmed by 2 bases and 5 bases, with 6 bases remaining between them. The length of the CDR3 is 12 residues. This chain's CDR3 is CASSERVETQYF. The CDR3 DNA reads as TGTGCCAGCAGTGAAAGGGTGGAGACCCAGTACTTC. The entire variable domain, with the rest obtained from reference TRBV2 and TRBJ2-5, is as follows: EPEVTQTPSHQVTQMGQEVILRCVPISNHLYFYWYRQILGQKVEFLVSFYNNEISEKSEIFDDQFSVERPDGSNFTLKIRSTKLEDSAMYFCASSERVETQYFGPGTRLLVL.

This clonotype was recorded many times. The rearrangement uses TRBV6-1 and TRBJ1-5, with 11 bases that match TRBD1. J lost 2 bases, V lost 6 bases, and 0 bases had no gene match. The CDR3 sequence is 14 residues long. The V gene's germline CDR1 is MNHNS and CDR2 SASEGT. The CDR3 is CASRGQGGNQPQHF. CDR3 bases: TGTGCCAGCAGGGGACAGGGGGGCAATCAGCCCCAGCATTTT.

This clonotype was observed a handful of times. CDR3 sequence reads: CASSFRENIQYF. The CDR3 nucleotides are TGTGCCAGCAGTTTCAGGGAGAACATTCAGTACTTC. The chain uses TRBV7-8 and TRBJ2-4; the D call may be TRBD1 or TRBD2 (5 bases each). The ends were cut back, 6 bases at V and 7 bases at J, with 10 bases in the middle. The CDR3 has 12 residues. In germline, CDR1 is SGHVS, CDR2 FQNEAQ.

In its sample, this clonotype was seen a few times. The chain is built from TRBV7-9 and TRBJ1-1, with unresolved D. This CDR3 spans 14 amino acids. Between the trimmed V and J ends, which lost 0 bases and 4 bases, there was a span of 9 bases. Germline V gives CDR1 SEHNR, CDR2 FQNEAQ (reference sequence). CDR3 residues: CASSLAASGTEAFF. DNA for the CDR3: TGTGCCAGCAGCTTAGCGGCGTCGGGCACTGAAGCTTTCTTT.

Of note for this clonotype: Relative to the germline gene, one junction end is altered; a read error may explain this. The V gene is TRBV9, the J gene TRBJ1-2, with D perhaps TRBD1 (6 bases). Germline assignment: CDR1 SGDLS and CDR2 YYNGEE. This CDR3 is 15 amino acids long. The chain's CDR3 is CASTEGTGGFYGSTF. For the CDR3, the DNA is TGTGCCAGCACCGAAGGGACGGGGGGCTTCTATGGCTCCACCTTC. The full variable domain, completed using reference TRBV9 and TRBJ1-2, is DSGVTQTPKHLITATGQRVTLRCSPRSGDLSVYWYQQSLDQGLQFLIQYYNGEERAKGNILERFSAQQFPDLHSELNLSSLELGDSALYFCASTEGTGGFYGSTFGSGTRLTVV.

Many counts were recorded for this clonotype. This sequence joins TRBV7-2 and TRBJ2-5; D tentatively fits TRBD1 or TRBD2 (5 bases each). The CDR3 has 15 amino acids. CDR1 is SGHTA and CDR2 is FQGNSA in the germline V gene. V shed 5 bases and J shed 5 bases, with 18 bases lying between them. For the CDR3, the DNA is TGTGCCAGCAGCCCGGACGGGAAGGGGTTGGAGACCCAGTACTTC. Its translation: CASSPDGKGLETQYF.

This chain connects TRBV20-1 to TRBJ1-1; 9 bases are shared with TRBD1. There are 14 residues in the CDR3. CDR1 and CDR2 (germline): DFQATT, SNEGSKA (reference sequence). Trimming took 6 bases from V and 3 from J; bases not matched to a gene: 8. This chain's CDR3 is CSALHRGRDTEAFF. The DNA for the CDR3 is TGCAGTGCCCTGCACAGGGGGCGGGACACTGAAGCTTTCTTT.

This clonotype was seen many times. The chain links TRBV30 to TRBJ2-1, with 10 bases fitting TRBD2. After removal of 7 bases from V and 4 bases from J, the junction contained 4 bases not matched to a gene. This CDR3 spans 13 amino acids. Germline lookup yields CDR1 GTSNPN and CDR2 SVGIG (reference sequence). This CDR3 reads CASTSGSYNEQFF. DNA for the CDR3: TGTGCCTCGACTAGCGGGTCGTACAATGAGCAGTTCTTC.

This clonotype was found many times. The chain recombines TRBV20-1 with TRBJ2-1; 14 bases agree with TRBD2. Trimming took 1 base from V and 9 from J; bases not matched to a gene: 8. Germline V gene data show CDR1 as DFQATT and CDR2 as SNEGSKA (reference sequence). This CDR3 spans 16 amino acids. CDR3 sequence (DNA): TGCAGTGCTAGAGTTCCCGGGACTAGCGGGAGAAGTGAGCAGTTCTTC. Translated, it gives CSARVPGTSGRSEQFF.

This clonotype was picked up many times. The chain is built from TRBV24-1 and TRBJ2-2; no firm D call. Germline V gene sequence: CDR1 KGHDR, CDR2 SFDVKD. This CDR3 has 13 residues. Trimming stripped 11 bases from V and 1 base from J, with 10 bases between. CDR3 coding DNA: TGTGCCATCGCGATGCTGAACACCGGGGAGCTGTTTTTT. Amino acids: CAIAMLNTGELFF.

This clonotype was counted many times. This chain connects TRBV5-1 to TRBJ2-3; 7 bases match TRBD2. The germline V gene has CDR1 SGHRS and CDR2 YFSETQ. The V gene end was trimmed by 4 bases and the J gene end by 0 bases; junction bases not matched to a gene: 5. This CDR3 comprises 15 residues. The CDR3 sequence is CASSPTSRSTDTQYF. In DNA form, the CDR3 reads TGCGCCAGCAGCCCGACTAGCAGAAGCACAGATACGCAGTATTTT. Full variable domain (outside the CDR3, taken from reference TRBV5-1 and TRBJ2-3): KAGVTQTPRYLIKTRGQQVTLSCSPISGHRSVSWYQQTPGQGLQFLFEYFSETQRNKGNFPGRFSGRQFSNSRSEMNVSTLELGDSALYLCASSPTSRSTDTQYFGPGTRLTVL.

Details on this clonotype: This may stem from a read error, because a much larger clone lies one nucleotide away. J is TRBJ2-1 and V is TRBV19; no clear D gene. Per germline, CDR1 LNHDA and CDR2 SQIVND (reference sequence). The CDR3 is 12 residues long. The CDR3: CASSIKNNGQFF. In DNA, the CDR3 is TGTGCCAGTAGTATCAAGAACAATGGGCAGTTCTTC.

This clonotype came up many times. The rearrangement links TRBV9 to TRBJ2-1; 7 nucleotides align to TRBD2. The germline CDR1 and CDR2 sequences are SGDLS and YYNGEE. The length of the CDR3 is 14 residues. V shed 0 bases, J shed 7 bases, and the junction held 4 bases outside the gene matches. CDR3 amino acids: CASSVGISGNEQFF. In DNA, the CDR3 is TGTGCCAGCAGCGTAGGTATTAGCGGGAATGAGCAGTTCTTC.

The genes are TRBV19 and TRBJ2-3; D unclear. Between the trimmed V and J ends, which lost 4 bases and 1 base, there was a span of 9 bases. Germline CDR1 reads LNHDA; CDR2 reads SQIVND (reference sequence). CDR3 length: 14 amino acids. The CDR3 spells CASSKGLCTDTQYF. The CDR3 nucleotides are TGTGCCAGTAGTAAAGGCCTCTGCACAGATACGCAGTATTTT.